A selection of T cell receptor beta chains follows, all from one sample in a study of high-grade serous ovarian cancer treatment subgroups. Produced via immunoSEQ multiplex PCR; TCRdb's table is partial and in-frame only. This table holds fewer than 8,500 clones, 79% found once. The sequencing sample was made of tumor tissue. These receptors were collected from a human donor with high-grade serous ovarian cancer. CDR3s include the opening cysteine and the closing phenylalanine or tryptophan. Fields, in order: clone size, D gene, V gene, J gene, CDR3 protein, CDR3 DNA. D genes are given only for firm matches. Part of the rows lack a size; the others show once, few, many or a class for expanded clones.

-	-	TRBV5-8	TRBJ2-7	CASSLWREAEQYF	TGTGCCAGCAGCCTTTGGAGGGAAGCCGAGCAGTACTTC
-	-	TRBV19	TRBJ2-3	CASSIGVADTQYF	TGTGCCAGTAGTATAGGGGTAGCAGATACGCAGTATTTT
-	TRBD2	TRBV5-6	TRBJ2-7	CASSLAFEGGTYEQYF	TGTGCCAGCAGCTTGGCGTTCGAGGGAGGGACGTACGAGCAGTACTTC
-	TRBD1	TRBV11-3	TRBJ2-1	CASSPINRGAYNEQFF	TGTGCCAGCAGCCCCATTAACAGGGGGGCCTACAATGAGCAGTTCTTC
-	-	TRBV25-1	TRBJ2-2	CASSSVAPDTGELFF	TGTGCCAGCAGTTCCGTAGCTCCGGACACCGGGGAGCTGTTTTTT
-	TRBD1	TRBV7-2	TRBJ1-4	CASSLQGGNEKLFF	TGTGCCAGCAGCCTACAGGGGGGTAATGAAAAACTGTTTTTT
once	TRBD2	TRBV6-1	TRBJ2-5	CASSGLAGGPETQYF	TGTGCCAGCAGTGGACTAGCGGGAGGGCCAGAGACCCAGTACTTC
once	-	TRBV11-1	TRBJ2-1	CASSLLAGSSYNEQFF	TGTGCCAGCAGCTTACTGGCGGGGAGCTCCTACAATGAGCAGTTCTTC
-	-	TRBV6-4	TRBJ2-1	CASSVQASSYNEQFF	TGTGCCAGCAGTGTACAGGCCAGCTCCTACAATGAGCAGTTCTTC
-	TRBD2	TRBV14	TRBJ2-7	CASSQDPAGVSEQYF	TGTGCCAGCAGCCAAGACCCAGCGGGAGTGTCCGAGCAGTACTTC
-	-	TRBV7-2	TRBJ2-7	CASSFGTFTYEQYF	TGTGCCAGCAGCTTTGGAACTTTTACCTACGAGCAGTACTTC
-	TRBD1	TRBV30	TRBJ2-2	CASLLTPGQGTGELFF	TGTGCCTCACTACTAACCCCGGGACAGGGCACCGGGGAGCTGTTTTTT
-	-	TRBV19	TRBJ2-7	CASSIGLVTYEQYF	TGTGCCAGTAGTATAGGGCTAGTCACCTACGAGCAGTACTTC
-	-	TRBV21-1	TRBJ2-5	CASAPPTSETQYF	TGTGCCAGCGCCCCCCCCACCTCAGAGACCCAGTACTTC
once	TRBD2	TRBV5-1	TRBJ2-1	CASSLGSSGKLNEQFF	TGCGCCAGCAGCTTGGGAAGTAGCGGGAAGCTTAATGAGCAGTTCTTC
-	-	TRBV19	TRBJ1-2	CASRPGSNANYGYTF	TGTGCCAGTAGGCCGGGCTCCAACGCTAACTATGGCTACACCTTC
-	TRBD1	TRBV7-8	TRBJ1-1	CASSTTGGRTEAFF	TGTGCCAGCAGCACGACAGGGGGGAGAACTGAAGCTTTCTTT
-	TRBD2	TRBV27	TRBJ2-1	CASTTTAGGYNEQFF	TGTGCCAGCACCACAACAGCGGGAGGTTACAATGAGCAGTTCTTC
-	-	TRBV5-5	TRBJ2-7	CASRRTPTTYEQYF	TGTGCCAGCAGAAGGACACCCACAACCTACGAGCAGTACTTC
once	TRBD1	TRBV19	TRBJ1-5	CASSILDRGNQPQHF	TGTGCCAGTAGTATTTTGGACAGGGGCAATCAGCCCCAGCATTTT
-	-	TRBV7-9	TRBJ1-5	CASNRDTNQPQHF	TGTGCCAGCAATCGGGACACCAATCAGCCCCAGCATTTT
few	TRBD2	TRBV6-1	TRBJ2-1	CASSGLAGGQEEQFF	TGTGCCAGCAGTGGCCTAGCGGGAGGGCAGGAAGAGCAGTTCTTC